The present entry profiles one TCR beta chain with its context. In its sample, this clone was seen a few times. The clone's antigen remains unknown. Base quality data are lacking; no much larger clone is found one base away. The immunoSEQ multiplex PCR assay was used to amplify the TCRB and TCRAD loci from a standardized amount of quality-controlled genomic DNA. The V(D)J region was spanned by amplicons of a length sufficient to cover the CDR3 and to identify V and J genes. The amplicons were sequenced on an Illumina platform via the commercial immunoSEQ service. The authors processed their data as follows. Primer bias and sequencing errors were corrected as previously described, and TCRAD and TCRB definitions were based on the IMGT database. Analysis of the repertoires was done with immunoSEQ Analyzer 3.0 and VDJTools and included basic statistics, V/J segment usage, diversity estimates, rarefaction and pairwise overlap. Diversity was estimated with Chao1, ChaoE, Efron-Thisted, Shannon and inverse Simpson indices, and also on datasets down-sampled to the smallest sample. Repertoire overlap was assessed by strict matching of CDR3 nucleotide sequence, V gene and J gene, and clustering was done by Jaccard-based multidimensional scaling. TCRdb took this table from immuneACCESS and kept in-frame rearrangements with V and J called. Such tables lack part of the clones; where checked against another copy, unresolved V genes explain under half of the gap, and the rest is unexplained. That table supplies the V and J calls and clone size; D and trimming were determined from the DNA. For this sample there are around 70,000 clones; 95% appear just once. Around 0.03% of the sample is held by the ten biggest clonotypes.

This entry belongs to a study of human thymus T cells (dated by TCRdb to the early 2020s). Background for the entire study: The study used roughly 8 infant thymus samples plus four related peripheral blood samples to characterize TCR alpha and beta repertoires. Donor ages ranging from roughly 6 to 244 days were recorded, and 5 or 6 male and a couple of female infants were included in the cohort.

From cysteine to phenylalanine, the CDR3 is 17 amino acids long. Solely the CDR3 DNA is kept, with 51 bases framed from the first base. V loses 4 bases of germline sequence and J loses 0 bases, and the interval between the two ends is 16 bases. Via the germline V gene (reference sequence), CDR1 is SEHNR and CDR2 FQNEAQ. Thymus tissue was collected as surgical resects that were removed during corrective cardiac surgery. In Finland, the donors were immunologically healthy infants who were having open corrective cardiac surgery for congenital heart defects. Thymocytes were mechanically released from the tissue and were stored as pellets of roughly 10-34 million cells at -70 degrees C. A QIAsymphony instrument was used to extract genomic DNA from the frozen cell pellets. Summary of the overall study and its limitations: The related research found that thymic TCR repertoires overlapped highly between unrelated individuals. Usage of V and J gene segments appeared to be biased in both the thymic and the peripheral blood repertoires. Thymus samples yielded on average about 810,000 unique TCRB clonotypes, compared with roughly 92,000 from blood samples.

This receptor chain uses TRBV7-9 and TRBJ2-1; the D gene is perhaps TRBD1 or TRBD2, each of them matching over 5 bases. Sample: thymus tissue. The clonotype originates from a girl under three years old with a congenital heart defect but otherwise immunologically healthy. For the CDR3, the sequence is CASSSRDHKTSYNEQFF. The DNA reads as follows: TGTGCCAGCAGCTCCCGGGACCACAAAACCTCCTACAATGAGCAGTTCTTC.